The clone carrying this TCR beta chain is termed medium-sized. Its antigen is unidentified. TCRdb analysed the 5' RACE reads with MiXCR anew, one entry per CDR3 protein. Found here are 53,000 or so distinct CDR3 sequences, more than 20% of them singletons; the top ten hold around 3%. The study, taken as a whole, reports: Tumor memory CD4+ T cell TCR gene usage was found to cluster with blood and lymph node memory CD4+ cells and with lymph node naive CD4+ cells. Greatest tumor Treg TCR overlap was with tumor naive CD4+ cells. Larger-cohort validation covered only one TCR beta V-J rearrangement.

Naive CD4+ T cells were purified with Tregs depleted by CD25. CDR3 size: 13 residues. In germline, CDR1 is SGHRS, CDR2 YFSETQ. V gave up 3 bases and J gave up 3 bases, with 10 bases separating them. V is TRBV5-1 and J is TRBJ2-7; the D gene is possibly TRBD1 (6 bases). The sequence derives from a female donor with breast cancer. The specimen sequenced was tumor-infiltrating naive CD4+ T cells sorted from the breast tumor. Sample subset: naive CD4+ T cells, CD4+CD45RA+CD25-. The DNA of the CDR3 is TGCGCCAGCAGCTCAGGGGCGATCTACGAGCAGTACTTC. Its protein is CASSSGAIYEQYF.